The 15 T cell receptor beta chains below all came from one sample that was sequenced in a study of T cells in tuberculosis. TCRdb keeps only in-frame clones here, not all; method: immunoSEQ multiplex PCR. The sample shows 35,000 to 55,000 clones, roughly 94% of them seen only once. Sequencing was done on a sample of PBMCs. Source of these receptors: a donor between 10 and 35 years old with latent tuberculosis or without tuberculosis infection. Some clones in this sample may be carry-over from other donors' samples.

This clone has a single count. This sequence joins TRBV12-5 and TRBJ2-7, with 13 bases aligning to TRBD2. V shed 0 bases and J 7 bases; nucleotides not matched to a gene: 6. Germline V gene sequence: CDR1 LGHNT, CDR2 FRNRAP. The CDR3 is 16 residues long. This CDR3 is CASGLVLGLAGEEQYF. CDR3 sequence (DNA): TGTGCTAGTGGTTTGGTACTCGGACTAGCGGGAGAAGAGCAGTACTTC.

The chain joins TRBV5-6 to TRBJ1-1; D possibly corresponds to TRBD1 (5 bases). V was cut by 0 bases and J by 7 bases, with 7 bases left in between. CDR3 length equals 12 residues. Looked up from germline, CDR1 is SGHDT and CDR2 is YYEEEE. This CDR3 is CASSLVDSEAFF. CDR3 in DNA: TGTGCCAGCAGCTTGGTTGACAGTGAAGCTTTCTTT. Looking up the rest from reference TRBV5-6 and TRBJ1-1 gives the full variable domain: DAGVTQSPTHLIKTRGQQVTLRCSPKSGHDTVSWYQQALGQGPQFIFQYYEEEERQRGNFPDRFSGHQFPNYSSELNVNALLLGDSALYLCASSLVDSEAFFGQGTRLTVV.

The V gene is TRBV2, the J gene TRBJ2-7; TRBD1 agrees at 7 bases. The germline V gene has CDR1 SNHLY and CDR2 FYNNEI. V was pared by 5 bases and J by 6 bases, with 7 bases of the junction left unmatched. CDR3 length equals 13 residues. Here the CDR3 reads CASSLWTGREQYF. The CDR3, as DNA: TGTGCCAGCAGTCTTTGGACAGGCCGCGAGCAGTACTTC.

The chain uses TRBV27 and TRBJ2-1; D is perhaps TRBD2 (5 bases). The germline V gene has CDR1 MNHEY and CDR2 SMNVEV (reference sequence). With 7 bases removed from V and 3 bases from J, the gap between germline ends came to 10 bases. The CDR3 has 13 residues. The CDR3 region has the DNA TGTGCCAGCAAGGACTGGGACTACAATGAGCAGTTCTTC. This codes for CASKDWDYNEQFF.

This chain joins TRBV7-3 and TRBJ2-1; 10 positions match TRBD2. Germline trimming cut 3 bases from V and 7 bases from J; bases unmatched to any gene: 3. CDR1 is SGHTA, CDR2 FQGTGA, per germline. This CDR3 contains 14 residues. The CDR3 region is CASSLSGRANEQFF. For the CDR3, the DNA is TGTGCCAGCAGCTTGAGCGGGAGGGCGAATGAGCAGTTCTTC.

The chain employs TRBV5-4 and TRBJ1-2; D remains unclear. V was clipped by 0 bases and J by 5 bases, with 8 bases between them. CDR1 and CDR2 (germline): SGHNT, YYREEE (reference sequence). The CDR3 length is 13 residues. This CDR3 is CASSLDTPYGYTF. The DNA for the CDR3 is TGTGCCAGCAGCTTGGACACCCCTTATGGCTACACCTTC.

This sequence joins TRBV4-3 and TRBJ2-1; 12 bases match TRBD1. Germline V gene data show CDR1 as LGHNA and CDR2 as YSLEER. J was trimmed by 9 bases and V by 0 bases; bases with no gene match: 6. There are 16 residues in the CDR3. DNA of the CDR3: TGCGCCAGCAGCCAAGAATGGGACAGGGGGCGATTTGAGCAGTTCTTC. Its protein is CASSQEWDRGRFEQFF.

The V and J genes are TRBV27 and TRBJ1-5, with D uncertain. V was cut by 2 bases and J by 0 bases, with 23 bases left in between. Germline V CDR1 and CDR2: MNHEY, SMNVEV (reference sequence). The length of the CDR3 is 20 residues. CDR3 DNA sequence: TGTGCCAGCAGTTTAACAACCCCCGACGGACTCCGATTTAGCAATCAGCCCCAGCATTTT. Its protein is CASSLTTPDGLRFSNQPQHF.

The chain uses TRBV19 and TRBJ1-5, with D possibly matching TRBD1 (5 bases). Germline V lookup: CDR1 LNHDA, CDR2 SQIVND (reference sequence). The CDR3 spans 16 residues. V lost 3 bases to trimming and J lost 0 bases, with 12 bases between them. CDR3 region: CASSIVGGDSNQPQHF. The CDR3 DNA sequence: TGTGCCAGTAGTATTGTGGGGGGGGATAGCAATCAGCCCCAGCATTTT.

The chain combines TRBV7-2 with TRBJ2-7; perhaps TRBD1 as D (5 bases). Trimming removed 2 bases from V and 3 bases from J, with 14 bases in between. Germline V CDR1 and CDR2: SGHTA, FQGNSA. CDR3 length: 15 amino acids. The CDR3: CASSLKGQSVYEQYF. The DNA of the CDR3 is TGTGCCAGCAGCTTAAAGGGGCAAAGCGTCTACGAGCAGTACTTC.

The sample holds one count of this clone. The rearrangement links TRBV11-2 to TRBJ2-3, with D possibly TRBD2 on 6 matching bases. Germline V gene data show CDR1 as SGHAT and CDR2 as FQNNGV. V was clipped by 5 bases and J by 2 bases, with 14 bases between them. The CDR3 is made up of 15 amino acids. Written as DNA, the CDR3 is TGTGCCAGCAGCATAGGGACTCTTTACACAGATACGCAGTATTTT. Its protein product is CASSIGTLYTDTQYF. Complete variable domain (other parts from reference TRBV11-2 and TRBJ2-3): EAGVAQSPRYKIIEKRQSVAFWCNPISGHATLYWYQQILGQGPKLLIQFQNNGVVDDSQLPKDRFSAERLKGVDSTLKIQPAKLEDSAVYLCASSIGTLYTDTQYFGPGTRLTVL.

V usage is TRBV28 and J usage is TRBJ2-3, with 10 bases matching TRBD2. The junction had 6 bases not matched to a gene; V was cut back by 3 bases and J by 6 bases. Looked up from germline, CDR1 is MDHEN and CDR2 is SYDVKM. CDR3 length: 15 amino acids. DNA for the CDR3: TGTGCCAGCAGTTTGGTGACTAGCGGGTCGGATACGCAGTATTTT. Translation: CASSLVTSGSDTQYF.

V usage is TRBV28 and J usage is TRBJ2-3; 10 nucleotides match TRBD1. The CDR3 spans 15 residues. Germline V lookup: CDR1 MDHEN, CDR2 SYDVKM. V trimming: 6 bases; J trimming: 2 bases; junction bases outside the gene matches: 5. CDR3 DNA sequence: TGTGCCAGCAGCCTGGACAGGGGGTACACAGATACGCAGTATTTT. Its translation: CASSLDRGYTDTQYF.

This chain joins TRBV9 and TRBJ1-1; D perhaps matches TRBD1 (6 bases). The V gene's germline CDR1 is SGDLS and CDR2 YYNGEE. The CDR3 loop spans 15 amino acids. Trimming stripped 4 bases from V and 5 bases from J, with 18 bases between. This CDR3 reads CASSPSFTGRTEAFF. The CDR3 DNA sequence: TGTGCCAGCAGCCCTAGTTTTACAGGGAGAACTGAAGCTTTCTTT.

The rearrangement links TRBV25-1 to TRBJ2-2, with D possibly being TRBD2 (6 bases). V gave up 3 bases and J gave up 3 bases, with 14 bases separating them. Germline CDR1 is MGHDK and CDR2 is SYGVNS. The CDR3 has 16 amino acids. CDR3 protein: CASSEGGRTHTGELFF. Written as DNA, the CDR3 is TGTGCCAGCAGTGAGGGGGGAAGAACCCACACCGGGGAGCTGTTTTTT.